This TCR beta chain came from a study of tumor and adjacent non-tumor tissue in lung cancer. A modified ARM-PCR protocol with three rounds of nested PCR amplified TCRbeta. TCRdb independently ran MiXCR on the multiplex PCR reads; one entry per CDR3 protein. The data hold 55,000 to 70,000 distinct CDR3 sequences, with 55% to 70% observed a single time. V gave up 2 bases and J gave up 10 bases, with 14 bases separating them. The germline V gene has CDR1 KGHSH and CDR2 LQKENI. The CDR3 consists of 13 residues. The template was RNA from unsorted bulk tissue. Sequenced sample: lung tumor tissue. V is TRBV18 and J is TRBJ1-2, with D hard to call. The sequence derives from a man aged 45 to 65 with non-small cell lung cancer. The CDR3 loop is CASSPTVFDDYTF. Written as DNA, the CDR3 is TGTGCCAGCTCACCAACGGTTTTTGATGACTACACCTTC.